The 2 T cell receptor beta chains presented below share a single source sample, sequenced in a study of T cell responses to AZD1222 COVID-19 vaccine. Clones were sequenced by immunoSEQ multiplex PCR, and TCRdb holds only the in-frame ones, with some missing. In the table there are about 28,000 clones, around 80% of which are singletons. This sample comprised peripheral blood, obtained on day 0 of AZD1222 vaccination. These receptors originate from an adult in good health.

V gene TRBV19 combines with J gene TRBJ2-5; D call uncertain. V was trimmed by 5 bases and J by 2 bases, leaving 12 bases between them. Looked up from germline, CDR1 is LNHDA and CDR2 is SQIVND (reference sequence). The CDR3 spans 14 residues. The CDR3 loop is CASSDNRLQETQYF. The DNA for the CDR3 is TGTGCCAGTAGTGACAACCGGCTGCAAGAGACCCAGTACTTC.

The chain combines TRBV4-3 with TRBJ2-1; D is undetermined. The germline V gene encodes CDR1 LGHNA and CDR2 YSLEER. This CDR3 is 14 amino acids long. The V end was cut by 8 bases, the J end by 5 bases, with 16 bases between. The CDR3: CASSLDGGDNEQFF. In DNA form, the CDR3 reads TGCGCCAGCTCGTTGGACGGTGGGGACAATGAGCAGTTCTTC.